Below are 8 T cell receptor beta chains sequenced from a single sample in a study of blood T cell repertoires in COVID-19. Assay: immunoSEQ multiplex PCR; the TCRdb copy retains only in-frame clones and omits some. The table shows 68,000 or so clones, with 85% to 90% occurring only once. Material for sequencing was peripheral blood. These receptors all come from a man aged 45-65 years with acute or convalescent COVID-19.

This rearrangement joins TRBV18 to TRBJ2-3, with a tentative D call TRBD1 (6 bases). Germline assignment: CDR1 KGHSH and CDR2 LQKENI. The CDR3 extends over 15 amino acids. Trimming shortened V by 2 bases and J by 1 base, and 10 bases separated the two germline ends. The CDR3 here is CASSPGAGGTDTQYF. DNA of the CDR3: TGTGCCAGCTCACCAGGAGCAGGGGGCACAGATACGCAGTATTTT.

The gene calls are TRBV11-2 and TRBJ2-1; D gene uncertain. CDR3 length equals 17 residues. Between the trimmed V and J ends, which lost 5 bases and 0 bases, there was a span of 17 bases. Germline assignment: CDR1 SGHAT and CDR2 FQNNGV. The CDR3: CASSPAAGRGSYNEQFF. The CDR3 nucleotides read TGTGCCAGCAGCCCAGCAGCCGGCAGAGGCTCCTACAATGAGCAGTTCTTC.

The chain recombines TRBV7-2 with TRBJ2-5, with D tentatively TRBD1 (6 bases). CDR1 and CDR2 (germline): SGHTA, FQGNSA. The ends were cut back, 5 bases at V and 2 bases at J, with 9 bases in the middle. The CDR3 contains 13 residues. CDR3 bases: TGTGCCAGCAGCCGGACAGCTCAAGAGACCCAGTACTTC. This codes for CASSRTAQETQYF.

The chain has TRBV18 and TRBJ1-6; 8 bases are shared with TRBD1. This CDR3 is built from 17 residues. Germline V lookup: CDR1 KGHSH, CDR2 LQKENI. J was trimmed by 5 bases and V by 4 bases; bases with no gene match: 10. CDR3 protein: CASSREEQGDHNSPLHF. In DNA, the CDR3 is TGTGCCAGCTCACGGGAGGAACAGGGGGACCATAATTCACCCCTCCACTTT. Looking up the rest from reference TRBV18 and TRBJ1-6 gives the full variable domain: NAGVMQNPRHLVRRRGQEARLRCSPMKGHSHVYWYRQLPEEGLKFMVYLQKENIIDESGMPKERFSAEFPKEGPSILRIQQVVRGDSAAYFCASSREEQGDHNSPLHFGNGTRLTVT.

The V and J genes are TRBV18 and TRBJ2-3; no clear D gene. The CDR3 contains 13 residues. V was cut by 3 bases and J by 0 bases, with 4 bases left in between. Germline values: CDR1 KGHSH, CDR2 LQKENI. The CDR3 reads CASSPSSTDTQYF. In nucleotides, the CDR3 is TGTGCCAGCTCACCCTCTAGCACAGATACGCAGTATTTT.

The rearrangement uses TRBV6-1 and TRBJ1-6; possible D gene TRBD1, 5 bases. The ends were cut back, 3 bases at V and 6 bases at J, with 21 bases in the middle. This CDR3 contains 18 residues. Per germline, CDR1 MNHNS and CDR2 SASEGT. In nucleotides, the CDR3 is TGTGCCAGCAGTGATCACCGGGACGACCCAGCGGGTAATTCACCCCTCCACTTT. Translation: CASSDHRDDPAGNSPLHF.

The rearrangement links TRBV5-4 to TRBJ1-2, with 7 bases aligning to TRBD1. Unmatched junction bases numbered 16, after V lost 6 bases and J lost 8 bases. The length of the CDR3 is 15 residues. CDR1 is SGHNT, CDR2 YYREEE, per germline (reference sequence). The chain's CDR3 is CASTPGGIGGGGYTF. The CDR3 region has the DNA TGTGCCAGCACCCCGGGGGGGATTGGAGGGGGCGGCTACACCTTC.

The genes are TRBV3-1 (or the pseudogene TRBV3-2) and TRBJ1-6; 7 bases fit TRBD1. Germline-derived CDR1 and CDR2 are LGHDT and YNNKEL (reference sequence). With V trimmed by 3 bases and J by 11 bases, 7 bases remained unmatched. The CDR3 spans 14 residues. This CDR3 reads CASSQSTGNPPLHF. CDR3 coding DNA: TGTGCCAGCAGCCAGTCGACAGGGAATCCACCCCTCCACTTT.